This T cell receptor beta chain was found in a study of blood T cell repertoires in COVID-19. For the study at large: The study drew acute and convalescent COVID-19 samples from the United States, Italy and Spain.

The CDR3 contains 17 residues. The V and J ends lost 3 bases and 1 base, in that order; junction bases with no gene match: 8. Germline-derived CDR1 and CDR2 are MGHDK and SYGVNS. Participants reported their clinical history, and cohort assignment relied on those reports. Cohort 3 recovered donors had two negative PCRs, clearance, or symptom resolution. Original handling: Amplification of reference gene primers was used by the study to estimate nucleated cell counts. The protocol was immunoSEQ multiplex PCR, while the TCRdb copy is restricted to in-frame clones and leaves out a portion. D and trimming were read from the DNA, whereas the V and J calls and clone size are those reported in that table. Of 490,000 or so clones in the sample, about 88% are singletons; the top ten hold around 8%.

Input material: PBMCs or T cells enriched from blood (not recorded which). This sequence joins TRBV25-1 and TRBJ1-3; 8 nucleotides match TRBD1. This receptor was obtained from a woman aged 60-75 years who had recovered from COVID-19. The CDR3 here is CASSEGQAGGSGNTIYF. In DNA form, the CDR3 reads TGTGCCAGCAGTGAGGGACAGGCGGGGGGGTCTGGAAACACCATATATTTT.